This TCR beta chain was sequenced for a study of monozygotic twins with inflammatory bowel disease. A roughly 2.5 ml blood sample was drawn per donor. With no T cell sorting beforehand, total RNA was isolated from whole blood. Through template switching, UMIs that included a 6-nucleotide sample barcode were added. Following a re-call of the 5' RACE reads, TCRdb has one entry per CDR3 protein and lacks DNA. In all, the sample yields 300,000 to 400,000 distinct CDR3 sequences. As for this clonotype: Its target is not known.

Whole-study results and caveats: It was not supported that a single strong signal or clonotype was associated with IBD.

In germline, CDR1 is SGHTA, CDR2 FQGNSA. This CDR3 comprises 16 residues. Sequencing was carried out using blood. The chain uses TRBV7-2 and TRBJ1-1; TCRdb's D gene call, TRBD1, goes unchecked for lack of DNA. The clonotype comes from a human donor with ulcerative colitis or Crohn's disease, or a healthy co-twin of an affected twin (not recorded which). This CDR3 is CASSPRWGGINTEAFF.